Described below is a single T cell receptor beta chain sequence and its context. Its antigen is not identified. This sample stems from a study of T cell responses to AZD1222 COVID-19 vaccine. Findings and caveats of the study: Elevations in Spike-specific TCR breadth and depth followed administration of two AZD1222 doses.

Germline lookup yields CDR1 MNHNS and CDR2 SASEGT. This CDR3 has 11 amino acids. V lost 2 bases and J lost 9, with 7 bases in between. TCRdb's copy holds only in-frame clones and misses some; the assay was immunoSEQ multiplex PCR. This table has approximately 50,000 clones, roughly 80% appearing once. The receptor was isolated from an adult in good health. Sequenced material: peripheral blood, taken on day 0 of AZD1222 vaccination. The chain employs TRBV6-1 and TRBJ1-1, with D maybe TRBD1 (5 bases). CDR3 loop: CASSEQGKAFF. The CDR3 DNA sequence: TGTGCCAGCAGTGAACAGGGAAAAGCTTTCTTT.